This is a list of T cell receptor beta chains from one sample in a study of blood T cell repertoires in COVID-19. Assay used: immunoSEQ multiplex PCR; TCRdb lists only in-frame clones, some missing. The table includes around 180,000 clones, about 88% detected once. Sequencing input: PBMCs or T cells enriched from blood (not recorded which). The source is a woman aged 40 to 50 with acute COVID-19. The CDR3 runs from the conserved cysteine through the conserved F or W. A D gene is named only where the DNA matches it firmly. Clone size appears in some rows only: once, few, many, or a class for an expanded clone.

14	-	-	TRBV27	TRBJ1-1	CASSLVLEGTEAFF	TGTGCCAGCAGTTTAGTACTGGAGGGGACTGAAGCTTTCTTT
14	TRBD1	once	TRBV4-1	TRBJ1-1	CASSQGQGRTEAFF	TGCGCCAGCAGCCAAGGACAGGGGAGGACTGAAGCTTTCTTT
16	TRBD2	once	TRBV5-1	TRBJ2-3	CASSLVSSGSTDTQYF	TGCGCCAGCAGCTTGGTCTCTAGCGGGAGCACAGATACGCAGTATTTT
16	-	-	TRBV19	TRBJ1-1	CASTPSSSRMNTEAFF	TGTGCCAGTACCCCTTCCTCCAGCAGGATGAACACTGAAGCTTTCTTT
14	-	-	TRBV30	TRBJ2-2	CAWLPAGRTGELFF	TGTGCCTGGCTACCGGCGGGGCGCACCGGGGAGCTGTTTTTT
15	TRBD2	-	TRBV7-3	TRBJ2-7	CASSSTSGSSYEQYF	TGTGCCAGCAGCTCGACTAGCGGGAGCTCCTACGAGCAGTACTTC
16	TRBD2	-	TRBV11-3	TRBJ2-5	CASSPGTSGSQETQYF	TGTGCCAGCAGCCCGGGGACTAGCGGGAGTCAGGAGACCCAGTACTTC
14	TRBD2	-	TRBV2	TRBJ2-1	CASKGGGTYNEQFF	TGTGCCAGCAAGGGCGGGGGAACCTACAATGAGCAGTTCTTC
17	TRBD2	-	TRBV18	TRBJ2-3	CASSPGASGGYTDTQYF	TGTGCCAGCTCACCTGGGGCCAGCGGGGGGTACACAGATACGCAGTATTTT
14	-	-	TRBV5-5	TRBJ1-1	CASRLPGQNTEAFF	TGTGCCAGCAGGTTGCCGGGACAGAACACTGAAGCTTTCTTT
14	TRBD1	-	TRBV28	TRBJ2-7	CASSLLGQGYEQYF	TGTGCCAGCAGTTTACTGGGACAGGGCTACGAGCAGTACTTC
15	-	-	TRBV4-1	TRBJ1-1	CASSPRGGIGTEAFF	TGCGCCAGCAGCCCTCGAGGAGGGATAGGCACTGAAGCTTTCTTT
13	-	-	TRBV12-3/TRBV12-4	TRBJ2-7	CASKGGGYYEQYF	TGTGCCAGCAAGGGAGGGGGGTACTACGAGCAGTACTTC
16	-	-	TRBV11-2	TRBJ2-7	CASSLGWAESSYEQYF	TGTGCCAGCAGCTTAGGTTGGGCCGAGTCTTCCTACGAGCAGTACTTC
14	TRBD2	-	TRBV28	TRBJ2-1	CASSWSSGSNEQFF	TGTGCCAGCAGTTGGTCTAGCGGGAGTAATGAGCAGTTCTTC
14	TRBD1	-	TRBV6-5	TRBJ1-1	CASSQDRGNTEAFF	TGTGCCAGCAGTCAGGACAGGGGCAACACTGAAGCTTTCTTT
15	-	-	TRBV19	TRBJ1-4	CASSIDPDSNEKLFF	TGTGCCAGTAGTATAGATCCCGACAGTAATGAAAAACTGTTTTTT
15	-	-	TRBV3-1/TRBV3-2	TRBJ2-3	CASSQQGTSTDTQYF	TGTGCCAGCAGCCAGCAGGGGACCAGCACAGATACGCAGTATTTT